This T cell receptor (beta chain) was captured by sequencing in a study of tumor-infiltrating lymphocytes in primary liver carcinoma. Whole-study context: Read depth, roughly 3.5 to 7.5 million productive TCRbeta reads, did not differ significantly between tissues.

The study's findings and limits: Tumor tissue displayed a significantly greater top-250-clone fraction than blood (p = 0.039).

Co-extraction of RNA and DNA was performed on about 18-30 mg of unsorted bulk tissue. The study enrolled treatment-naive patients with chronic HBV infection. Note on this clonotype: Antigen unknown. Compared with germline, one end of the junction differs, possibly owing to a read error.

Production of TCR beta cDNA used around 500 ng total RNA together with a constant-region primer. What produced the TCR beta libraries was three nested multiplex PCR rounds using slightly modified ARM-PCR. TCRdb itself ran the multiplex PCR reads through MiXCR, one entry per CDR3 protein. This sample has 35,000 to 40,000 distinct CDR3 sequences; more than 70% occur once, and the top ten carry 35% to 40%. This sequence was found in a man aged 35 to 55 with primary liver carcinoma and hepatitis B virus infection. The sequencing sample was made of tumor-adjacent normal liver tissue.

The CDR3 is CASSSVQGSGYGYTF. CDR3 nucleotides: TGTGCCAGCAGCTCAGTACAGGGATCGGGCTATGGGTACACCTTC. This rearrangement joins TRBV11-2 to TRBJ1-2; the D gene is possibly TRBD1 (6 bases). The germline gives CDR1 SGHAT, CDR2 FQNNGV. The CDR3 loop spans 15 amino acids.